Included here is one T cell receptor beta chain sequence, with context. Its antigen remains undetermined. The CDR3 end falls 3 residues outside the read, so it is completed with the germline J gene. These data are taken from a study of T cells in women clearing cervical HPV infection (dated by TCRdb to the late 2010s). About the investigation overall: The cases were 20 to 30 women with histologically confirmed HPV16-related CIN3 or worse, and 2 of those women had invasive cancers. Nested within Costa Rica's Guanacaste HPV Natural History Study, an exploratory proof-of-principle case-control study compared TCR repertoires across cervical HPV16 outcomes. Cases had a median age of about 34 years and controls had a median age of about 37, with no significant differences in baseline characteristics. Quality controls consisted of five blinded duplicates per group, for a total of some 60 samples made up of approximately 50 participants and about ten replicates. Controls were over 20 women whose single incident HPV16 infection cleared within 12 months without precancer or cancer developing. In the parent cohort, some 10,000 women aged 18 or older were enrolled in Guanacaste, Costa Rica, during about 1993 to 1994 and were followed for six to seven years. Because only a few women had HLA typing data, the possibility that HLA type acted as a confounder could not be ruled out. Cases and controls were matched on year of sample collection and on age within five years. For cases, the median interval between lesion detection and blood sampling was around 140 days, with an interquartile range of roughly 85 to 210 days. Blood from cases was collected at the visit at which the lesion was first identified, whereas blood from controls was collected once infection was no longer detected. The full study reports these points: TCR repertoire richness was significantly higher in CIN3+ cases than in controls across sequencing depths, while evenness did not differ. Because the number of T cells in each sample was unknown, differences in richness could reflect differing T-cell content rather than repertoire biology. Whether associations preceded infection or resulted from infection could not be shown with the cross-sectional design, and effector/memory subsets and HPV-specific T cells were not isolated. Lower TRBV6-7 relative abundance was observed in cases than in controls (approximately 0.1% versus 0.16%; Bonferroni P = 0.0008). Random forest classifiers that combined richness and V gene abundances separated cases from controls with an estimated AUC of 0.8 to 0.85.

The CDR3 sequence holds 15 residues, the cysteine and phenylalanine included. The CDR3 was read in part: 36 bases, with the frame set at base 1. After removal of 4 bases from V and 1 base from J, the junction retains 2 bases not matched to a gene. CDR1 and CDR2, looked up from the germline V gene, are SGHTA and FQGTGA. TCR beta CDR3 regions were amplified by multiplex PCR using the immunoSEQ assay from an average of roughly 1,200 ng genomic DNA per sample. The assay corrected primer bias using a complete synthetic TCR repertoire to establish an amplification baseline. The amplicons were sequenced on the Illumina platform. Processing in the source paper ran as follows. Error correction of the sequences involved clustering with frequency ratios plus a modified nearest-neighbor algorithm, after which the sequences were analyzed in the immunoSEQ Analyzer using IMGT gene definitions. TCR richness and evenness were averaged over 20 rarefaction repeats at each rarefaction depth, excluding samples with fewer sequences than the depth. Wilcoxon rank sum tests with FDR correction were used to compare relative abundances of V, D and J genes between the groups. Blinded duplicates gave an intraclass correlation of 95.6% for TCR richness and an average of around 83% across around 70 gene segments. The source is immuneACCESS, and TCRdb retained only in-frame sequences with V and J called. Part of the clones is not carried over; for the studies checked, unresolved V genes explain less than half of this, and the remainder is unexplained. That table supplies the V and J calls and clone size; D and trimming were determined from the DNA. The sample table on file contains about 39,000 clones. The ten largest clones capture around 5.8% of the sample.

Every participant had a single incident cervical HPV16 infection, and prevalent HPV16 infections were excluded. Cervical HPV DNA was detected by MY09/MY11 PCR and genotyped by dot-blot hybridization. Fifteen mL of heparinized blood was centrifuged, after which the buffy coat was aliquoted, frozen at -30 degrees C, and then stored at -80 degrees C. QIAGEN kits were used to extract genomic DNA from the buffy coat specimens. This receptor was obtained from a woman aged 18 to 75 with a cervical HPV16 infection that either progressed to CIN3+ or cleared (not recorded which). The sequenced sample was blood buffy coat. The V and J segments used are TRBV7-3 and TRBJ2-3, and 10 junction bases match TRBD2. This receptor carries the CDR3 CASSSGLAGTDTQYF. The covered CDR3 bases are TGTGCCAGCAGCTCAGGACTAGCGGGCACAGATACG.